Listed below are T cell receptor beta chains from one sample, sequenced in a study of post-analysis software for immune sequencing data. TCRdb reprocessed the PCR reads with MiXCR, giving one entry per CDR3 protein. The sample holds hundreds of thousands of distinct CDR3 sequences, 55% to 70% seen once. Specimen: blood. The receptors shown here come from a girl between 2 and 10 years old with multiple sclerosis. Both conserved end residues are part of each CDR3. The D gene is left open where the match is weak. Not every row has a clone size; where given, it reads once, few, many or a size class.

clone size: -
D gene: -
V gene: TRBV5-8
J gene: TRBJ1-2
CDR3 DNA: TGTGCCAGCAGCTTGCAGGGACGGCGGTTAGCTTTTGATGGCTACACCTTC
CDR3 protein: CASSLQGRRLAFDGYTF

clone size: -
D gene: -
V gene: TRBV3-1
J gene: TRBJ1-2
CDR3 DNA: TGTGCCAGCAGCCAAGATCGGGGCGATCCCAATGGCTACACCTTC
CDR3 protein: CASSQDRGDPNGYTF

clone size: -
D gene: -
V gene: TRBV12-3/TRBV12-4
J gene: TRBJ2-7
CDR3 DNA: TGTGCCAGCAGTTGGTCAAGGGTAGACGAGCAGTACTTC
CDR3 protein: CASSWSRVDEQYF

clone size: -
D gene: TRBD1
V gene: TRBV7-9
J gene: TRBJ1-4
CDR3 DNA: TGTGCCAGCAGCCCTTATGGGACAGCATCCTTTGGGGATGAAAAACTGTTTTTT
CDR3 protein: CASSPYGTASFGDEKLFF

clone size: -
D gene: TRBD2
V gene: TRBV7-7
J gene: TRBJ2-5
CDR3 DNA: TGTGCCAGCAGCTTACTGGGACTAGCGGACCAAGAGACCCAGTACTTC
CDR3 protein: CASSLLGLADQETQYF

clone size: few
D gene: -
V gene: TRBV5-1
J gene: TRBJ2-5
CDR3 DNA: TGCGCCAGCGCATACATGCCCGTCGTGGAGACCCAGTACTTC
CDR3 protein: CASAYMPVVETQYF

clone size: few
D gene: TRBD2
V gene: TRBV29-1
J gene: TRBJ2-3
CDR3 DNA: TGCAGCGTTATGTCGACTAGCGGGGGAGGGGATACGCAGTATTTT
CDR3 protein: CSVMSTSGGGDTQYF

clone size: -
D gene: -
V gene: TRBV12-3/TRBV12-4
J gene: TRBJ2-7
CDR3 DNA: TGTGCCAGCAGTTTTGGGGCTGTCACCTACGAGCAGTACTTC
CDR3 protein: CASSFGAVTYEQYF

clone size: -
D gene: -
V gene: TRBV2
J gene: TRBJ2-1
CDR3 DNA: TGTGCCAGCAGTCAAACGAACAATGAGCAGTTCTTC
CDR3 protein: CASSQTNNEQFF

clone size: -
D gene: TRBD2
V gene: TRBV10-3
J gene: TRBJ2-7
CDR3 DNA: TGTGCCATCAGTGAGTCCCTAGCGGGCTACGAGCAGTACTTC
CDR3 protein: CAISESLAGYEQYF

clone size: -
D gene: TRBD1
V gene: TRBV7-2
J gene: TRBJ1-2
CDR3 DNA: TGTGCCAGCAGCCTCCTGGACAGGGCCTATGGCTACACCTTC
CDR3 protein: CASSLLDRAYGYTF

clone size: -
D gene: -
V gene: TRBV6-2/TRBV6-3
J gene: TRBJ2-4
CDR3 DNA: TGTGCCAGCAGTTACTCAGGGCCTATAGCCAAAAACATTCAGTACTTC
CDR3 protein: CASSYSGPIAKNIQYF

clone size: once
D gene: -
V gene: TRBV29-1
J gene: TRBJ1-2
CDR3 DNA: TGCAGCGTTCGTCAAACGGGATCCATCTATGGCTACACCTTC
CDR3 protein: CSVRQTGSIYGYTF

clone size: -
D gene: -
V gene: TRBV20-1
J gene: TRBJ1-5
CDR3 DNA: TGCAGTGTACTAGGGGGGAAGGGGGATCAGCCCCAGCATTTT
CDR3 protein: CSVLGGKGDQPQHF

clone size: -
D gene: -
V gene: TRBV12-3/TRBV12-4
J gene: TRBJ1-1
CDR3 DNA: TGTGCCAGCAGTCCCCACGAAGTAGCTGAAGCTTTCTTT
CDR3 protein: CASSPHEVAEAFF

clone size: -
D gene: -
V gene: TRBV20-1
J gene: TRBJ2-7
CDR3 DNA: TGCAGTGCTAGAGATTCGCCCCTCGACTTCTCCTACGAGCAGTACTTC
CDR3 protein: CSARDSPLDFSYEQYF

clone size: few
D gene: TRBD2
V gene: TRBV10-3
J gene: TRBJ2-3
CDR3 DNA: TGTGCCACCTCTCCAGCGGGGGTTGGCACAGATACGCAGTATTTT
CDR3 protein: CATSPAGVGTDTQYF

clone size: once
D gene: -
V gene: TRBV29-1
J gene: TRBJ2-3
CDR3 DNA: TGCAGCGTTGTGATGGGCGGTGCGGGCACAGATACGCAGTATTTT
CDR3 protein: CSVVMGGAGTDTQYF

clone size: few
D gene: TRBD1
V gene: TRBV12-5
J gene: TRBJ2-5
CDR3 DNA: TGTGCTAGTGGTTCAGACAGGGGTCGAGAGACCCAGTACTTC
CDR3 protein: CASGSDRGRETQYF

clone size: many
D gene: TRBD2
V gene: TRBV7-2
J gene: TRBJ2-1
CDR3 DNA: TGTGCCAGCAGCCGTATCCTAGCGGGAGGGCCGAGGAATGAGCAGTTCTTC
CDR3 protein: CASSRILAGGPRNEQFF

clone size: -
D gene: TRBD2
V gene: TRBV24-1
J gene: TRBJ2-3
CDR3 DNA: TGTGCCACCAGTGATGGCGCGGGAGGGGATACGCAGTATTTT
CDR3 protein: CATSDGAGGDTQYF

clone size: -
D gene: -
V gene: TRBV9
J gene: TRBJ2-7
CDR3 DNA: TGTGCCAGCAGCGTAGCGGACAGCTCCTACGAGCAGTACTTC
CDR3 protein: CASSVADSSYEQYF

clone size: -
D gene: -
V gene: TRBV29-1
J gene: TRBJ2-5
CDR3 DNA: TGCAGCGTTGTCTGGGTGGGGACCCAGTACTTC
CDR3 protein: CSVVWVGTQYF

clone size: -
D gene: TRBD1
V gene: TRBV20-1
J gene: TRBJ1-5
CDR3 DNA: TGCAGTGCTAGGGAAACCGGGACAGGGTTGACTTCAAGCAATCAGCCCCAGCATTTT
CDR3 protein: CSARETGTGLTSSNQPQHF

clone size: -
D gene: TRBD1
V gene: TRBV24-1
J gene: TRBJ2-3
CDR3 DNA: TGTGCCACCAGTGATTTGTCCGGACAGGGCCCAGATACGCAGTATTTT
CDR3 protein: CATSDLSGQGPDTQYF

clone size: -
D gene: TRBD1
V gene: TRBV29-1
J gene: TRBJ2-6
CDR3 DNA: TGCAGTGTTCCGGGACAGGGGGGATCTGGGGCCAACGTCCTGACTTTC
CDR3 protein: CSVPGQGGSGANVLTF

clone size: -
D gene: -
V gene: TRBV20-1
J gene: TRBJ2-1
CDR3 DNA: TGCAGTGCTAGAGACTATTACCCTCTTTCGGAGGGGGCAGGGAATGAGCAGTTCTTC
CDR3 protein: CSARDYYPLSEGAGNEQFF

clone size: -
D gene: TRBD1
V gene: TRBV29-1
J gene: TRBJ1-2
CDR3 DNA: TGCAGCGTTTTTACAGGGGGCCCCGGCAATCTTCTCTATGGCTACACCTTC
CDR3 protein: CSVFTGGPGNLLYGYTF

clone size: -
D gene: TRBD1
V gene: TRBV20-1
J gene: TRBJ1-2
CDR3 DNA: TGCAGTGCCCAGGGACAGACTAACTATGGCTACACCTTC
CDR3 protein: CSAQGQTNYGYTF

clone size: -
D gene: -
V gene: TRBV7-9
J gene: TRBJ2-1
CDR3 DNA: TGTGCCAGCAACTTAGTAAGGGAGGAGCAGTTCTTC
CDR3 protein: CASNLVREEQFF

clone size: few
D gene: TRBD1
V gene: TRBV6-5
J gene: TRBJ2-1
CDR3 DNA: TGTGCCAGCAGTTACTCCGGCCAGGGGGTGAGGAATGAGCAGTTCTTC
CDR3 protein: CASSYSGQGVRNEQFF

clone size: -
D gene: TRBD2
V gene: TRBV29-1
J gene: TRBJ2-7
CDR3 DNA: TGCAGCGTTGTTGGGGGACTAGCGGGAACCTACGAGCAGTACTTC
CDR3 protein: CSVVGGLAGTYEQYF

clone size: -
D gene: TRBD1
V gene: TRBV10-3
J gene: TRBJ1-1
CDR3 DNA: TGTGCCATCAGTGAGTTTAGGACAGGGGGGACTGAAGCTTTCTTT
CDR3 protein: CAISEFRTGGTEAFF

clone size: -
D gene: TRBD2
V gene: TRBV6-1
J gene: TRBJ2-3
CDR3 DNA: TGTGCCAGCTGTACCAGCGGGAGACGACCCACAGATACGCAGTATTTT
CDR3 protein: CASCTSGRRPTDTQYF

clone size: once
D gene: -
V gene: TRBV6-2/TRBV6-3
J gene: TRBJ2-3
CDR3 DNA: TGTGCCAGCAGTTACACTTCTGGCTCAGATACGCAGTATTTT
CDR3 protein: CASSYTSGSDTQYF

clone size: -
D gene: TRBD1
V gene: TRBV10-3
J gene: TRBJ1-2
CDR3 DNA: TGTGCCATCTATGAAGACAGGGGGCATGGCTACACCTTC
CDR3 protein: CAIYEDRGHGYTF

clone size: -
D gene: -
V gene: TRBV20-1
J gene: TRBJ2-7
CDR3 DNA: TGCAGTGCTATGCGGTCCGCCTACGAGCAGTACTTC
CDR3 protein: CSAMRSAYEQYF

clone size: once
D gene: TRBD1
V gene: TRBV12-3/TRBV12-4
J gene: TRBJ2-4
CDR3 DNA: TGTGCCAGCAGTATCCGGGACAGCGGAACCAAAAACATTCAGTACTTC
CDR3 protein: CASSIRDSGTKNIQYF

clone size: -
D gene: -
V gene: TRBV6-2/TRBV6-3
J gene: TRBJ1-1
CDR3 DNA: TGTGCCAGCAGTTACTCGTACGGTACCGAGGGAAAAGGTTTCTTT
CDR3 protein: CASSYSYGTEGKGFF

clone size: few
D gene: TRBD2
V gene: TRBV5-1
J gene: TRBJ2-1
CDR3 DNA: TGTGCCAGCAGTCTAGGCGGGAGTACCTACAATGAGCAGTTCTTC
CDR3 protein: CASSLGGSTYNEQFF

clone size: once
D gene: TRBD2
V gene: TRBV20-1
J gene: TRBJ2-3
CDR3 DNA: TGCAGTGCTACTAAATTAGCGGGGGGGCAATCAGATACGCAGTATTTT
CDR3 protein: CSATKLAGGQSDTQYF

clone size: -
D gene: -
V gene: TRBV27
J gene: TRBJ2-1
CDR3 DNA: TGTGCCAGCAGCCCAGGAGGCGATGAGCAGTTCTTC
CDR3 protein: CASSPGGDEQFF

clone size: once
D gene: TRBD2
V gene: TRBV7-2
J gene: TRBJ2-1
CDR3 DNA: TGTGCCAGCAGCTCATTGGGGCGGGGGGGTTACAATGAGCAGTTCTTC
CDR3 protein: CASSSLGRGGYNEQFF

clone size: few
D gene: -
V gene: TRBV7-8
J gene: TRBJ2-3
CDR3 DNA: TGTGCCAGCCTCAGGGCTAGGGCAGATACGCAGTATTTT
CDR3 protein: CASLRARADTQYF

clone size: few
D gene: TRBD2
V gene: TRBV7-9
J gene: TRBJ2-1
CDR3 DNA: TGTGCCAGCAGCTTTACCCCGGGAGGGAAAGGGGGTGACAATGAGCAGTTCTTC
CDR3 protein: CASSFTPGGKGGDNEQFF

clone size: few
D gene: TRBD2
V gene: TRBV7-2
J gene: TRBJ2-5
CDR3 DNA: TGTGCCAGCAGCTTGTTTAGCGGGGGGGTCCAAGAGACCCAGTACTTC
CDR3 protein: CASSLFSGGVQETQYF

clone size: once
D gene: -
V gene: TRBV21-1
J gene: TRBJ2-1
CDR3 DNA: TGTGCCAGCAGCAAGTTCCAGGTGTGGGGCAATGAGCAGTTCTTC
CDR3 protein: CASSKFQVWGNEQFF

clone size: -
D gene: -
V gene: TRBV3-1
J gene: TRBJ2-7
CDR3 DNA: TGTGCCAGCAGCCAAGGCAATTCCGCCTACGAGCAGTACTTC
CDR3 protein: CASSQGNSAYEQYF

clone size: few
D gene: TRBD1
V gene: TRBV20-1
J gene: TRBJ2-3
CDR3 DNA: TGCAGTGCTTCCCTCCCCCTGACAGGGTCGGATACGCAGTATTTT
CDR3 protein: CSASLPLTGSDTQYF